Presented here are 29 T cell receptor beta chains from one specimen sequenced in a study of cytomegalovirus exposure and HLA in healthy donors. The PCR used 60 Vbeta and 13 Jbeta primers. Sequenced by immunoSEQ multiplex PCR; TCRdb stores in-frame clones only, minus some. This sample has 95,000 or so clones, with around 70% found just once. Sequenced sample: PBMCs. These receptors all stem from a woman between 50 and 59 years old in good health and CMV-seropositive.

V gene TRBV18 combines with J gene TRBJ2-7; D not certain. V was clipped by 0 bases and J by 2 bases, with 5 bases between them. The germline V gene has CDR1 KGHSH and CDR2 LQKENI. CDR3 size: 13 residues. The CDR3 protein is CASSPPSTYEQYF. CDR3 nucleotides: TGTGCCAGCTCACCACCTTCCACCTACGAGCAGTACTTC.

This clone has more than one count but fewer than ten. The chain has TRBV5-1 and TRBJ1-3, with D unresolved. The germline gives CDR1 SGHRS, CDR2 YFSETQ. With 1 base removed from V and 0 bases from J, the gap between germline ends came to 14 bases. CDR3 length: 17 residues. The CDR3 DNA follows: TGCGCCAGCAGCTTGACCCCTGGCGGGGACTCTGGAAACACCATATATTTT. The encoded protein is CASSLTPGGDSGNTIYF. The whole variable domain, remainder taken from reference TRBV5-1 and TRBJ1-3, is KAGVTQTPRYLIKTRGQQVTLSCSPISGHRSVSWYQQTPGQGLQFLFEYFSETQRNKGNFPGRFSGRQFSNSRSEMNVSTLELGDSALYLCASSLTPGGDSGNTIYFGEGSWLTVV.

This clone was seen a few times. The chain employs TRBV6-6 and TRBJ1-5; D is perhaps TRBD1 (5 bases). Germline loops: CDR1 MNHNY, CDR2 SVGAGI (reference sequence). Trimming took 6 bases from V and 2 from J, leaving 8 bases between them. The CDR3 is 13 residues long. In DNA, the CDR3 is TGTGCCAGCAGAGGGGCGGGCAATCAGCCCCAGCATTTT. Amino acids: CASRGAGNQPQHF.

The rearrangement links TRBV5-1 to TRBJ2-3; D is perhaps TRBD2 (6 bases). The germline V gene encodes CDR1 SGHRS and CDR2 YFSETQ. This CDR3 spans 15 amino acids. V was cut by 3 bases and J by 4 bases, with 15 bases left in between. The CDR3 DNA reads as TGCGCCAGCAGCTCTCGGGAGACGGAGGCAGATACGCAGTATTTT. This encodes CASSSRETEADTQYF.

The J gene is TRBJ1-4, the V gene TRBV27, with D perhaps TRBD1 (5 bases). The CDR3 contains 13 residues. V was trimmed by 8 bases and J by 6 bases, leaving 13 bases between them. CDR1 and CDR2 from the germline V gene are MNHEY and SMNVEV (reference sequence). The CDR3 sequence: CASGQGFHEKLFF. CDR3 DNA: TGTGCCAGCGGTCAGGGCTTTCATGAAAAACTGTTTTTT. The full variable domain, its missing parts supplied by reference TRBV27 and TRBJ1-4, is EAQVTQNPRYLITVTGKKLTVTCSQNMNHEYMSWYRQDPGLGLRQIYYSMNVEVTDKGDVPEGYKVSRKEKRNFPLILESPSPNQTSLYFCASGQGFHEKLFFGSGTQLSVL.

This clone was seen more than once but under ten times. This chain uses TRBV19 with TRBJ1-5, with 9 positions matching TRBD1. This CDR3 contains 16 residues. CDR1 is LNHDA, CDR2 SQIVND, per germline (reference sequence). The ends lost 5 bases at V and 5 bases at J; junction bases unmatched: 10. CDR3 region: CASSDRGGLADQPQHF. In DNA, the CDR3 is TGTGCCAGTAGTGACAGGGGGGGGTTGGCGGATCAGCCCCAGCATTTT. Filled out from reference TRBV19 and TRBJ1-5, the complete variable domain reads DGGITQSPKYLFRKEGQNVTLSCEQNLNHDAMYWYRQDPGQGLRLIYYSQIVNDFQKGDIAEGYSVSREKKESFPLTVTSAQKNPTAFYLCASSDRGGLADQPQHFGDGTRLSIL.

This chain uses TRBV28 with TRBJ1-5, with unresolved D. The CDR3 runs 15 residues. V lost 6 bases and J 2 bases, leaving 14 bases between the germline ends. Germline V CDR1 and CDR2: MDHEN, SYDVKM. CDR3 nucleotide sequence: TGTGCCAGCAGGGAGGCCGTCGGGGGCAATCAGCCCCAGCATTTT. Translating it yields CASREAVGGNQPQHF.

This clone occurred a few times. V is TRBV28 and J is TRBJ2-5; the D gene is possibly TRBD2 (5 bases). The CDR3 loop spans 16 amino acids. The V end was cut by 5 bases, the J end by 2 bases, with 18 bases between. Germline V lookup: CDR1 MDHEN, CDR2 SYDVKM. CDR3 in DNA: TGTGCCAGCAGTCGAGGTCGGGGAGCTGCTCAAGAGACCCAGTACTTC. Residues: CASSRGRGAAQETQYF.

The chain recombines TRBV18 with TRBJ2-7; 9 positions agree with TRBD1. The length of the CDR3 is 16 residues. With V trimmed by 3 bases and J by 2 bases, 8 bases remained unmatched. Germline values: CDR1 KGHSH, CDR2 LQKENI. This chain's CDR3 is CASSPDRGWSTYEQYF. DNA for the CDR3: TGTGCCAGCTCACCGGACAGGGGTTGGTCGACCTACGAGCAGTACTTC.

As regards this clone: Germline and junction disagree at one end, which may indicate a read error. The V gene is TRBV7-7, the J gene TRBJ2-2; 12 bases map to TRBD2. The germline V gene encodes CDR1 SSHAT and CDR2 FNYEAQ (reference sequence). The CDR3 is 17 residues long. The CDR3 DNA sequence: TGTGCTAGCAGCTTGTCGACTAGCGGGAGTTCTACCGGGGAGCTGTTTTTT. Its protein is CASSLSTSGSSTGELFF.

The CDR3 bases are TGTGCCAGTAGTCCGCAGGGGAGTACCGGGGAGCTGTTTTTT. Amino acid sequence: CASSPQGSTGELFF. This chain connects TRBV19 to TRBJ2-2, with D maybe TRBD1 (6 bases). From germline, CDR1 is LNHDA and CDR2 SQIVND (reference sequence). The CDR3 consists of 14 residues. Trimming took 5 bases from V and 5 from J, leaving 12 bases between them.

The genes are TRBV19 and TRBJ2-1; 7 bases fit TRBD1. The germline CDR1 and CDR2 sequences are LNHDA and SQIVND (reference sequence). The CDR3 length is 15 residues. V was clipped by 6 bases and J by 3 bases; unmatched bases: 8. The CDR3: CASRVGQNNYNEQFF. As DNA, the CDR3 is TGTGCCAGTAGAGTGGGACAGAATAACTACAATGAGCAGTTCTTC.

This sequence joins TRBV27 and TRBJ1-5; 10 bases are a match to TRBD1. The CDR3 contains 14 residues. Trimming cost V 4 bases and J 6 bases; bases outside gene matches: 3. Germline values: CDR1 MNHEY, CDR2 SMNVEV (reference sequence). CDR3 amino acids: CASSYGTGVQPQHF. The CDR3 region has the DNA TGTGCCAGCAGTTACGGGACAGGGGTTCAGCCCCAGCATTTT.

The chain employs TRBV5-1 and TRBJ1-6, with TRBD1 matching over 9 bases. The CDR3 is 15 amino acids. The trim removed 4 bases at V and 9 bases at J, leaving 8 bases unmatched. Germline CDR1 SGHRS, CDR2 YFSETQ. The CDR3 DNA sequence: TGCGCCAGCAGCCCCGGGACAGGGTGGGCTTCACCCCTCCACTTT. Amino acids: CASSPGTGWASPLHF.

The table lists this clone with a few counts. This chain connects TRBV4-1 to TRBJ2-1, with unresolved D. Trimming left V 3 bases short and J 6 bases short, with 3 bases between. Germline V gene data show CDR1 as MGHRA and CDR2 as YSYEKL. This CDR3 contains 11 residues. CDR3 coding DNA: TGCGCCAGCAGCCAGAGCAATGAGCAGTTCTTC. Its protein is CASSQSNEQFF.

The chain has TRBV30 and TRBJ1-2; D is undetermined. The CDR3 runs to 13 residues. Trimming cost V 2 bases and J 1 base, with 8 bases left between them. CDR1 is GTSNPN, CDR2 SVGIG, per germline (reference sequence). The CDR3 reads CAWSSAFNYGYTF. CDR3 nucleotides: TGTGCCTGGAGTAGCGCTTTTAACTATGGCTACACCTTC.

For the CDR3, the DNA is TGCGCCAGCAGCCAAGGGGGAGGGACCGGGGAGCTGTTTTTT. Protein sequence: CASSQGGGTGELFF. The chain links TRBV4-3 to TRBJ2-2, with TRBD2 identical over 7 bases. CDR1 and CDR2 (germline): LGHNA, YSLEER. The length of the CDR3 is 14 residues. With V trimmed by 1 base and J by 5 bases, 1 base remained unmatched.

The gene calls are TRBV4-3 and TRBJ2-7, with a weak D call TRBD1 (6 bases). Germline-derived CDR1 and CDR2 are LGHNA and YSLEER. V was trimmed by 3 bases and J by 3 bases, leaving 12 bases between them. There are 14 residues in the CDR3. For the CDR3, the DNA is TGCGCCAGCAGCCACAGCAGGGGCAACTACGAGCAGTACTTC. Translating it yields CASSHSRGNYEQYF.

The chain combines TRBV9 with TRBJ1-5; 7 bases fit TRBD1. From germline, CDR1 is SGDLS and CDR2 YYNGEE. The junction had 3 bases not matched to a gene; V was cut back by 1 base and J by 2 bases. The CDR3 is 15 residues long. CDR3 nucleotide sequence: TGTGCCAGCAGCGTACAGGGGGATGGCAATCAGCCCCAGCATTTT. This codes for CASSVQGDGNQPQHF.

This chain links TRBV27 with TRBJ1-2; 7 positions match TRBD1. V gave up 2 bases and J gave up 2 bases; unmatched junction bases: 8. CDR1 and CDR2 from the germline V gene are MNHEY and SMNVEV (reference sequence). The CDR3 has 16 amino acids. CDR3: CASSLVADRKNYGYTF. The CDR3 nucleotides are TGTGCCAGCAGTTTAGTCGCGGACAGGAAGAACTATGGCTACACCTTC.

This chain links TRBV9 with TRBJ2-1; D perhaps matches TRBD1 (6 bases). The CDR3 is 13 residues long. Trimming took 3 bases from V and 8 from J, leaving 12 bases between them. Germline loops: CDR1 SGDLS, CDR2 YYNGEE. CDR3 DNA sequence: TGTGCCAGCAGCGCACAGGGTTACGATGAGCAGTTCTTC. The encoded protein is CASSAQGYDEQFF.

This clone was observed a few times. The rearrangement uses TRBV11-1 and TRBJ2-1, with no clear D. This CDR3 is 12 amino acids long. V lost 3 bases, J lost 10 bases, and 10 bases lay in between. Germline V gene data show CDR1 as SGHAT and CDR2 as FQDESV (reference sequence). The CDR3 reads CASSLTRREQFF. CDR3 coding DNA: TGTGCCAGCAGCTTGACACGTAGGGAGCAGTTCTTC.

V and J are TRBV28 and TRBJ2-5; D may be TRBD2 (6 bases). V was pared by 6 bases and J by 7 bases, with 15 bases between. Germline CDR1 and CDR2: MDHEN and SYDVKM. This CDR3 has 13 residues. CDR3 bases: TGTGCCAGCAGCCCCGGGACTCCCGGGACCCAGTACTTC. Translated, it gives CASSPGTPGTQYF.

The CDR3 DNA reads as TGTGCCAGCAGTGATCATGGGGAGTACTATGGCTACACCTTC. Residues: CASSDHGEYYGYTF. The genes are TRBV25-1 and TRBJ1-2, with D uncertain. V lost 3 bases and J 3 bases, leaving 11 bases between the germline ends. Per the germline V gene, CDR1 is MGHDK and CDR2 is SYGVNS. The CDR3 length is 14 residues.

The chain is built from TRBV6-6 and TRBJ2-1; possibly TRBD2 for D (5 bases). The V and J ends lost 2 bases and 9 bases respectively, with 17 bases between them. Per the germline V gene, CDR1 is MNHNY and CDR2 is SVGAGI (reference sequence). This CDR3 is 15 amino acids long. Here the CDR3 DNA reads TGTGCCAGCAGTTACAGAGCCGGGGAGTTGCGTGAGCAGTTCTTC. Its protein is CASSYRAGELREQFF.

The chain has TRBV10-3 and TRBJ1-2, with TRBD1 identical over 7 bases. The CDR3 is made up of 12 amino acids. With 6 bases clipped from V and 3 bases from J, the junction kept 1 base outside the gene matches. Germline-derived CDR1 and CDR2 are ENHRY and SYGVKD. The CDR3 DNA follows: TGTGCCATCAGGCAGGGGGACTATGGCTACACCTTC. It specifies CAIRQGDYGYTF.

This clone has a single count. This rearrangement joins TRBV5-1 to TRBJ2-2; TRBD2 is a possible D gene (6 bases). With 9 bases removed from V and 7 bases from J, the gap between germline ends came to 19 bases. CDR1 and CDR2 from the germline V gene are SGHRS and YFSETQ. This CDR3 comprises 14 residues. For the CDR3, the DNA is TGCGCCACGCGAACGACCCCGGAGGGCGGGGAGCTGTTTTTT. Amino acids: CATRTTPEGGELFF.

The chain couples TRBV28 to TRBJ2-4; unclear D gene. This CDR3 has 18 amino acids. The V end lost 5 bases, the J end lost 1 base, and 21 bases lay between the germline ends. CDR1 and CDR2 (germline): MDHEN, SYDVKM. CDR3 in amino acids: CASSPPRFELLAKNIQYF. The CDR3 DNA sequence: TGTGCCAGCAGTCCCCCGCGGTTCGAGCTTTTGGCCAAAAACATTCAGTACTTC.

There are a few counts of this clone. The gene calls are TRBV6-1 and TRBJ1-2; the D gene is possibly TRBD1 (5 bases). Per the germline V gene, CDR1 is MNHNS and CDR2 is SASEGT. The CDR3 is 15 residues long. Trimming cost V 1 base and J 4 bases, with 13 bases left between them. The CDR3 DNA sequence: TGTGCCAGCAGTGAAGGGGAGGGGTATCGCTATGGCTACACCTTC. This gives the protein CASSEGEGYRYGYTF.